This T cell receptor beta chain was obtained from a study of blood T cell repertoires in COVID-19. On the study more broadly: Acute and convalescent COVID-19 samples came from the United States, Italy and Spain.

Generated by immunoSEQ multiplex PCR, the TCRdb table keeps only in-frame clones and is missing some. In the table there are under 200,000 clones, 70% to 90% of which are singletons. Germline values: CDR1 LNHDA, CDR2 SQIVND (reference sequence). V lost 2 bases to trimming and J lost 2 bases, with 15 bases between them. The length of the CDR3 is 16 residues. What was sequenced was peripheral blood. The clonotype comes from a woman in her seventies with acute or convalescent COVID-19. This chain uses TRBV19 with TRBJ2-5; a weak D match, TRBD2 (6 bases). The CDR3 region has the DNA TGTGCCAGTAGTATACTAACTAGCTTCGGGCAAGAGACCCAGTACTTC. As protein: CASSILTSFGQETQYF.